The rows below give T cell receptor beta chains drawn from one sample of a study of blood T cell repertoires in COVID-19. TCRdb's copy holds only in-frame clones and misses some; the assay was immunoSEQ multiplex PCR. Among about 180,000 clones, 80% to 85% were seen once, and the ten largest hold around 7%. Sequenced material: peripheral blood. These receptors came from a woman in her forties with COVID-19, enrolled during active disease. The CDR3 runs from the conserved cysteine through the conserved F or W. A D gene is named only where the DNA matches it firmly. Some rows have no size entry. The others give once, few or many, or a class for an expanded clone.

TRBV6-5	.	TRBD1	TRBJ1-5	TGTGCCAGCGGGGCAGGGGGCGCGGGAATGAATTTT	CASGAGGAGMNF
TRBV12-3/TRBV12-4	few	TRBD1	TRBJ2-1	TGTGCCAGCGGCCGGGACAGGATCAATGAGCAGTTCTTC	CASGRDRINEQFF
TRBV2	.	TRBD1	TRBJ2-6	TGTGCCAGCAGTGAGGCAGGGGGCTCTTCTGGGGCCAACGTCCTGACTTTC	CASSEAGGSSGANVLTF
TRBV4-1	.	TRBD2	TRBJ2-2	TGCGCCAGCAGCCATAGTGGGCGACTAGCGGCAAAGAACACCGGGGAGCTGTTTTTT	CASSHSGRLAAKNTGELFF
TRBV7-9	.	.	TRBJ2-2	TGTGCCAGCAGCGTCAGGGTTGCCGGGGAGCTGTTTTTT	CASSVRVAGELFF
TRBV19	.	.	TRBJ2-2	TGTGCCAGCTCCCGTAGCCTGGTGGTCGCCGGGGAGCTGTTTTTT	CASSRSLVVAGELFF
TRBV27	.	TRBD1	TRBJ1-6	TGTGCCTCGCGGACAGGGAGCTCCTATAATTCACCCCTCCACTTT	CASRTGSSYNSPLHF
TRBV27	once	.	TRBJ1-4	TGTGCCAGTGGTAAAATAGGACAACCGGAAAAAAATTTT	CASGKIGQPEKNF
TRBV12-3/TRBV12-4	.	.	TRBJ1-2	TGTGCCAGCAGTACGAGGTGGGACTATGGCTACACCTTC	CASSTRWDYGYTF
TRBV19	.	.	TRBJ1-1	TGTGCCAGCCAGGGCCAGAACACTGAAGCTTTCTTT	CASQGQNTEAFF
TRBV10-1	.	.	TRBJ2-1	TGCGCCAGCAGTGAGTCCATTGAGCAGTTCTTC	CASSESIEQFF
TRBV5-1	.	.	TRBJ1-2	TGCGCCAGCAGCCCCGGCGGGGGAGATGGCTACACCTTC	CASSPGGGDGYTF
TRBV15	.	TRBD2	TRBJ2-3	TGTGCCACCAGCAGAGATGGTTTCACTAGCGGGGGCGCTCCGGGGGGCACAGATACGCAGTATTTT	CATSRDGFTSGGAPGGTDTQYF
TRBV19	.	.	TRBJ1-5	TGTGCCAGTAGGCCGACAGGCAACCCTCATCAGCCCCAGCATTTT	CASRPTGNPHQPQHF
TRBV28	.	TRBD1	TRBJ1-2	TGTGCCAGCAGTTTACCCCAGGGGGCAGGCTACACCTTC	CASSLPQGAGYTF
TRBV5-1	.	TRBD1	TRBJ2-1	TGCGCCAGCAGCTGGACAGGGGAGGACAATGAGCAGTTCTTC	CASSWTGEDNEQFF
TRBV10-2	once	TRBD2	TRBJ2-3	TGCGCCAGCAGTAATCCGGGACTAGCGGCCCTTGGGGGAGATACGCAGTATTTT	CASSNPGLAALGGDTQYF
TRBV19	once	TRBD2	TRBJ2-2	TGTGCCAGTCAGCGGGGGTTTGAGCTGTTTTTT	CASQRGFELFF
TRBV4-1	.	TRBD2	TRBJ2-1	TGCGCCAGCAGCGAGGAGTCTAGCGGGAGGGCCAAAAATGAGCAGTTCTTC	CASSEESSGRAKNEQFF
TRBV7-9	.	.	TRBJ2-7	TGTGCCAGCAGCTTAGGGACAGTGCTCTCCTACGAGCAGTACTTC	CASSLGTVLSYEQYF
TRBV6-2/TRBV6-3	.	TRBD1	TRBJ2-1	TGTGCCAGCAGTTACTCGAGGACAGGAAGCCCCTACAATGAGCAGTTCTTC	CASSYSRTGSPYNEQFF
TRBV9	.	TRBD2	TRBJ2-7	TGTGCCAGCAGCGTATCGCCGACTAGCGAGTACTACGAGCAGTACTTC	CASSVSPTSEYYEQYF
TRBV28	.	.	TRBJ1-2	TGTGCCAGCAGTCCCCGTGGCGGCCTTAACTATGGCTACACCTTC	CASSPRGGLNYGYTF
TRBV24-1	.	TRBD1	TRBJ1-1	TGTGCCACCAACAGGGGATCCACTGAAGCTTTCTTT	CATNRGSTEAFF
TRBV5-1	.	.	TRBJ1-4	TGCGCCAGCAGCTCAAACGGAGGGAATGAAAAACTGTTTTTT	CASSSNGGNEKLFF
TRBV19	.	.	TRBJ1-5	TGTGCCAGTAGCAAGGACACTTCAAGACAGCCCCAGCATTTT	CASSKDTSRQPQHF
TRBV28	.	TRBD2	TRBJ2-1	TGTGCCAGCAGACTTCGTCTGAGCGGGAGATCCTACAATGAGCAGTTCTTC	CASRLRLSGRSYNEQFF
TRBV7-6	.	TRBD1	TRBJ2-1	TGTGCCAGCAGCTTAATTGGGACAGGGGCCTCCTACAATGAGCAGTTCTTC	CASSLIGTGASYNEQFF
TRBV18	.	.	TRBJ1-1	TGTGCCAGCTCACTGATACCAGTGAACACTGAAGCTTTCTTT	CASSLIPVNTEAFF
TRBV27	.	.	TRBJ1-1	TGTGCCAGCAGTTTATGGCCAGGGCCAATGAACACTGAAGCTTTCTTT	CASSLWPGPMNTEAFF
TRBV7-9	once	.	TRBJ2-7	TGTGCCAGCAGCTTAGGGGTCGGGGGAGTGTATTGGGAGCAGTACTTC	CASSLGVGGVYWEQYF
TRBV9	.	.	TRBJ2-2	TGTGCCACTAGTCCACAGGGCCCCGGGGAGCTGTTTTTT	CATSPQGPGELFF
TRBV6-5	.	.	TRBJ1-1	TGTGCCAGCAGTTCCCCGACAGGGAACACTGAAGCTTTCTTT	CASSSPTGNTEAFF
TRBV19	.	TRBD2	TRBJ2-5	TGTGCCAGTAGTATTCCGGGACTAGCGGTCGACTTCCAGTACTTC	CASSIPGLAVDFQYF
TRBV5-6	.	TRBD1	TRBJ2-7	TGTGCCAGCAGCTTATATCAACAGGGGAACGAGCAGTACTTC	CASSLYQQGNEQYF
TRBV14	.	TRBD2	TRBJ2-1	TGTGCCAGCAGCCCCAGGCGGGGGGGGAGGGATGAGCAGTTCTTC	CASSPRRGGRDEQFF
TRBV12-3/TRBV12-4	.	.	TRBJ2-7	TGTGCCAGCAGTTTAGAGGAGCCCTACGAGCAGTACTTC	CASSLEEPYEQYF
TRBV18	.	.	TRBJ2-2	TGTGCCAGCTCACCTATGTCTGACATAAACACCGGGGAGCTGTTTTTT	CASSPMSDINTGELFF
TRBV11-2	.	.	TRBJ2-4	TGTGCCAGCAGTTCGGACAGATCAACACTAGCCAAAAACATTCAGTACTTC	CASSSDRSTLAKNIQYF
TRBV7-8	.	.	TRBJ1-3	TGTGCCAGCAGCCAGGGTGACGAAGTTGGACTAACGGGAACGAGCTCTGGAAACACCATATATTTT	CASSQGDEVGLTGTSSGNTIYF
TRBV6-1	.	.	TRBJ1-5	TGTGCCAGCAGTGAGATTGGTACAAATCAGCCCCAGCATTTT	CASSEIGTNQPQHF